A selection of T cell receptor beta chains follows, all from one sample in a study of T cells in Graves' hyperthyroidism and ophthalmopathy. TCRdb analysed the multiplex PCR reads with MiXCR anew, one entry per CDR3 protein. Of approximately 360,000 distinct CDR3 sequences in the sample, 20% to 30% were seen once. Sequences were obtained from blood. These TCRs come from a man aged 45-65 years with Graves' hyperthyroidism. The CDR3 runs from the conserved cysteine through the conserved F or W. A D gene is named only where the DNA matches it firmly. Clone size is not always given. Where it is, it says once, few, many or a class for expanded clones.

d_gene: .; v_gene: TRBV24-1; j_gene: TRBJ2-2; abundance: .; CDR3nt: TGTGCCACCAGTGATGACCAGCGGCAGGGGGGTGGAACCGGGGAGCTGTTTTTT; CDR3aa: CATSDDQRQGGGTGELFF
d_gene: .; v_gene: TRBV2; j_gene: TRBJ2-3; abundance: many; CDR3nt: TGTGCCAGCAGTGGGACTTTCCGCACAGATACGCAGTATTTT; CDR3aa: CASSGTFRTDTQYF
d_gene: .; v_gene: TRBV3-1; j_gene: TRBJ1-6; abundance: .; CDR3nt: TGTGCCAGCACCCAAGGTTCGCCTTATTCACCCCTCCACTTT; CDR3aa: CASTQGSPYSPLHF
d_gene: TRBD1; v_gene: TRBV20-1; j_gene: TRBJ1-5; abundance: once; CDR3nt: TGCAGTGCCCAATTATACAGGGGCTCAGGACAGCCCCAGCATTTT; CDR3aa: CSAQLYRGSGQPQHF
d_gene: TRBD2; v_gene: TRBV11-3; j_gene: TRBJ2-7; abundance: many; CDR3nt: TGTGCCAGCAGCTCGGGACTAGCGGGAGGCCCGAGCTCCTACGAGCAGTACTTC; CDR3aa: CASSSGLAGGPSSYEQYF
d_gene: TRBD2; v_gene: TRBV5-6; j_gene: TRBJ2-7; abundance: few; CDR3nt: TGTGCCAGCAGCTTGGCCGGGAGGAGCTCCTACGAGCAGTACTTC; CDR3aa: CASSLAGRSSYEQYF
d_gene: TRBD2; v_gene: TRBV2; j_gene: TRBJ2-7; abundance: many; CDR3nt: TGTGCCAGCAGTGGGGGACTAGCGGGAGGATTCACCTACGAGCAGTACTTC; CDR3aa: CASSGGLAGGFTYEQYF
d_gene: .; v_gene: TRBV5-6; j_gene: TRBJ1-4; abundance: .; CDR3nt: TGTGCCAGCCGCGGCCCTTTTAATGAAAAACTGTTTTTT; CDR3aa: CASRGPFNEKLFF
d_gene: .; v_gene: TRBV2; j_gene: TRBJ1-2; abundance: .; CDR3nt: TGTGCCAGCAGTGTAAAGACAGCAAACTATGGCTACACCTTC; CDR3aa: CASSVKTANYGYTF
d_gene: .; v_gene: TRBV30; j_gene: TRBJ2-7; abundance: .; CDR3nt: TGTGCCTGGAGTTTACAGGGATACGAGCAGTACTTC; CDR3aa: CAWSLQGYEQYF
d_gene: TRBD2; v_gene: TRBV20-1; j_gene: TRBJ2-7; abundance: few; CDR3nt: TGCAGTGCCCTTGGACTAGCGGGAGAGGGTGTACGGTACGAGCAGTACTTC; CDR3aa: CSALGLAGEGVRYEQYF
d_gene: .; v_gene: TRBV30; j_gene: TRBJ1-3; abundance: .; CDR3nt: TGTGCCTGGAGTGAAGGGGCCTCTGGAAACACCATATATTTT; CDR3aa: CAWSEGASGNTIYF
d_gene: TRBD1; v_gene: TRBV10-3; j_gene: TRBJ2-7; abundance: .; CDR3nt: TGTGCCATCAGTGTGGGGACAGACTCCTACGAGCAGTACTTC; CDR3aa: CAISVGTDSYEQYF
d_gene: TRBD2; v_gene: TRBV9; j_gene: TRBJ2-7; abundance: .; CDR3nt: TGTGCCAGCAGCGTACGGGGGGTATTTCCGGACGAGCAGTACTTC; CDR3aa: CASSVRGVFPDEQYF